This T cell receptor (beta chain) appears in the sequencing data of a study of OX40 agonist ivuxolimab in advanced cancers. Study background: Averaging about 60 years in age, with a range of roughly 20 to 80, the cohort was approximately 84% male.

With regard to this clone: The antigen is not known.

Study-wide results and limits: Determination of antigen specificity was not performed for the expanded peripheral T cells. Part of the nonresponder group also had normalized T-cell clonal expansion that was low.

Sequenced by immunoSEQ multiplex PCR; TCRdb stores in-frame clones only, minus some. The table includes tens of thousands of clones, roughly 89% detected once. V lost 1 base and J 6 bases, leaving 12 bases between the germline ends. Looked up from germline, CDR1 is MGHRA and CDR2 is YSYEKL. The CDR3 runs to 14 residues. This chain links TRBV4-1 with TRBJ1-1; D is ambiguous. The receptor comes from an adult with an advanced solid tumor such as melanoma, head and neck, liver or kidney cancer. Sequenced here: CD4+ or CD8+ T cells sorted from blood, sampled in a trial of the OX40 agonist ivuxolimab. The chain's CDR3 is CASSQAGSQAEAFF. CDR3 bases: TGCGCCAGCAGCCAAGCGGGCAGCCAGGCTGAAGCTTTCTTT.